Described below is a single T cell receptor beta chain sequence and its context. Assay used: immunoSEQ multiplex PCR; TCRdb lists only in-frame clones, some missing. This table has roughly 98,000 clones, around 83% appearing once. These data come from a study of OX40 agonist ivuxolimab in advanced cancers. Per germline, CDR1 SGHAT and CDR2 FQNNGV. The CDR3 extends over 15 amino acids. With 5 bases removed from V and 2 bases from J, the gap between germline ends came to 15 bases. This chain joins TRBV11-2 and TRBJ1-2; D remains ambiguous. This clonotype was obtained from an adult with an advanced solid tumor such as melanoma, head and neck, liver or kidney cancer. Source: CD4+ or CD8+ T cells sorted from blood, taken in a trial of the OX40 agonist ivuxolimab. The CDR3 nucleotides are TGTGCCAGCAGCCCCCACGCGCGGCAAAACTATGGCTACACCTTC. The encoded protein is CASSPHARQNYGYTF.